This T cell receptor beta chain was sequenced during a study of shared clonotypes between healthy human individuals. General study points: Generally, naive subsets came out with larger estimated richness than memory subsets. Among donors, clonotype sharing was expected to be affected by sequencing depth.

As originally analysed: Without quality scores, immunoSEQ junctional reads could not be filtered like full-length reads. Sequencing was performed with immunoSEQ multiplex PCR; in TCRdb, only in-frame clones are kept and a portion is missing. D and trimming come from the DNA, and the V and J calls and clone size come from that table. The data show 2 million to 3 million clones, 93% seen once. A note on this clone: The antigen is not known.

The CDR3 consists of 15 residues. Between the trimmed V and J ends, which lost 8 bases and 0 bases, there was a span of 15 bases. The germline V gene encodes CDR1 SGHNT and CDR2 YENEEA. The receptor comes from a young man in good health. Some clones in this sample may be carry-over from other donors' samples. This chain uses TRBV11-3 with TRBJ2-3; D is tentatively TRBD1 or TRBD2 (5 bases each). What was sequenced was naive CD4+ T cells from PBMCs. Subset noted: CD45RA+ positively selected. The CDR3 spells CASSFGAASTDTQYF. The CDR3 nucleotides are TGTGCCAGCTCCTTCGGGGCGGCTAGCACAGATACGCAGTATTTT.